Sequencing of this T cell receptor (beta chain) was carried out in a study of siplizumab effects on memory and regulatory T cells. The study's findings and limits: Naive T cells seemed more diverse than memory cells and seemed major alloresponse contributors.

TCRdb keeps only in-frame clones here, not all; method: immunoSEQ multiplex PCR. The table records roughly 75,000 clones, 93% of them present only once. This CDR3 has 19 amino acids. Regarding this clone: Its matching antigen is unknown.

The origin of this receptor is a human donor in good health. This sequence joins TRBV21-1 and TRBJ1-4. TRBV21-1 counts as a pseudogene. Source material: CD8+ T cells sorted from blood. As DNA, the CDR3 is TGTGCCAGCAGCAAAGCCCAAAGGGCAGATCACGCAACTAATGAAAAACTGTTTTTT. Translation gives CASSKAQRADHATNEKLFF.